This T cell receptor beta chain was captured in a study of cytomegalovirus exposure and HLA in healthy donors. Study results and caveats: A later analysis found common viral pathogens apparently linked to several of the most significant clusters. Later analysis found that TCR beta chains associated with HLA were more clonally expanded than other, equally common chains. Rare sequences made up most TCRs, while some public TCRs were found in many donors.

The PCR ran on 60 Vbeta and 13 Jbeta primers. Produced via immunoSEQ multiplex PCR; TCRdb's table is partial and in-frame only. The repertoire consists of 250,000 to 350,000 clones, with roughly 89% occurring once and the leading ten covering about 4%. For this clone: Antigen specificity is unknown.

This CDR3 is built from 14 residues. V lost 3 bases to trimming and J lost 3 bases, with 9 bases between them. Germline CDR1 is SEHNR and CDR2 is FQNEAQ (reference sequence). V gene TRBV7-9 combines with J gene TRBJ2-1; D not certain. The source material was PBMCs. This clonotype was sampled from a man aged 40-49 years in good health and CMV-seropositive. CDR3 residues: CASSFSAYYNEQFF. Here the CDR3 DNA reads TGTGCCAGCAGCTTCAGCGCCTACTACAATGAGCAGTTCTTC.